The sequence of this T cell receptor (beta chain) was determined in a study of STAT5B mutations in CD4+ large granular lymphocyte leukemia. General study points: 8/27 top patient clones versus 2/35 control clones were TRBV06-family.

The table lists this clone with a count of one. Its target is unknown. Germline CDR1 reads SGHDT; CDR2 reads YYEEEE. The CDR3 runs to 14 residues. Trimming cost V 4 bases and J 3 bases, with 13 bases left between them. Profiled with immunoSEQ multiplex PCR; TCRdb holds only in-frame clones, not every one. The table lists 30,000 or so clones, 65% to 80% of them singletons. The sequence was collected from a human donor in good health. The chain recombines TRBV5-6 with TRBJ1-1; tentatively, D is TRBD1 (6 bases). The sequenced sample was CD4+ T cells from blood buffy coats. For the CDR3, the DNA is TGTGCCAGCAGCCCACAGGGCCGGGACACTGAAGCTTTCTTT. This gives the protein CASSPQGRDTEAFF.